Detailed here is one T cell receptor (beta chain). Followed over time, Seattle patients had been enrolled while infection was active. In the study's own analysis: Reference gene primer amplification in the assay estimated nucleated cell counts. The protocol was immunoSEQ multiplex PCR, while the TCRdb copy is restricted to in-frame clones and leaves out a portion. From that table come the V and J calls and clone size; the DNA was used to work out D and trimming. The top ten clones hold approximately 10% of a sample with 200,000 to 250,000 clones, roughly nine tenths of them seen once. The data are from a study of blood T cell repertoires in COVID-19. The CDR3 has 13 residues. Germline V CDR1 and CDR2: SGHAT, FQNNGV. The V and J ends lost 4 bases and 6 bases respectively, with 10 bases between them.

The source is a woman aged 45-65 years with COVID-19, enrolled during active disease. The sequencing sample was made of peripheral blood. The chain uses TRBV11-2 and TRBJ1-3; D gene unclear. CDR3 region: CASSSGRENTIYF. The CDR3 DNA is TGTGCCAGCAGCTCGGGAAGAGAAAACACCATATATTTT.